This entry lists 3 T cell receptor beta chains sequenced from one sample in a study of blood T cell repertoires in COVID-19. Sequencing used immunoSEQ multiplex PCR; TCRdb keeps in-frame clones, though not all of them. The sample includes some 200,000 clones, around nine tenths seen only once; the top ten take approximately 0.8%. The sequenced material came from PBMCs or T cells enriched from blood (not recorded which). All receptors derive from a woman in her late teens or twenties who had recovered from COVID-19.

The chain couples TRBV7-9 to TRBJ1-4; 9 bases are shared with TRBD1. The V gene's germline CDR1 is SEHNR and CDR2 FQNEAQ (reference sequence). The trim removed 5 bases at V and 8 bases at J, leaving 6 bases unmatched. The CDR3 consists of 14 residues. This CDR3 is CASSTRDRAEKLFF. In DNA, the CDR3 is TGTGCCAGCAGCACCCGGGACAGGGCGGAAAAACTGTTTTTT.

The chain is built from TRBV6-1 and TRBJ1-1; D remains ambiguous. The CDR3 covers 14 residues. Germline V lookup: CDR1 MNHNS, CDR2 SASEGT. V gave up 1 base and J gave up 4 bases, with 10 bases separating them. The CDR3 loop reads CASSEGGDPTEAFF. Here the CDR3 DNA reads TGTGCCAGCAGTGAAGGAGGAGACCCCACTGAAGCTTTCTTT.

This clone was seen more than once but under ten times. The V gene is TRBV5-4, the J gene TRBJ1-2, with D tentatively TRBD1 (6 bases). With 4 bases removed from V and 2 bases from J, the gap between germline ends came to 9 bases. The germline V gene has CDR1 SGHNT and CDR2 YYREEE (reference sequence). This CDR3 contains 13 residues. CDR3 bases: TGTGCCAGCAGCATGGACAGCAACTATGGCTACACCTTC. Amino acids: CASSMDSNYGYTF.